Below, 20 T cell receptor beta chains from the same sample are listed, as sequenced in a study of blood T cells in healthy people across ages. The authors ran a second PCR of about 6 to 11 cycles using a sample-barcoded 5' primer and a J-beta primer mix. Each CDR3 protein is one row after TCRdb ran MiXCR on the 5' RACE reads. Here the sample spans under 2,000,000 distinct CDR3 sequences, roughly 50% being singletons. The sequenced sample consisted of blood. The receptors here all came from a woman aged 40 to 50 in good health.

The chain employs TRBV20-1 and TRBJ1-2; the D is unclear. The length of the CDR3 is 15 residues. Trimming shortened V by 3 bases and J by 0 bases, and 14 bases separated the two germline ends. The germline CDR1 and CDR2 sequences are DFQATT and SNEGSKA (reference sequence). The CDR3 region is CSASLDFLSNYGYTF. CDR3 nucleotide sequence: TGCAGTGCTAGTCTTGACTTTTTATCTAACTATGGCTACACCTTC.

The chain joins TRBV29-1 to TRBJ1-2; no definite D call. Trimming pared 4 bases from V and 4 bases from J, leaving 13 bases between. This CDR3 is built from 13 residues. Germline-derived CDR1 and CDR2 are SQVTM and ANQGSEA. CDR3 sequence reads: CSVGPSGPYGYTF. The DNA for the CDR3 is TGCAGCGTTGGGCCTTCGGGCCCCTATGGCTACACCTTC.

This clonotype was observed a handful of times. The chain has TRBV7-2 and TRBJ2-1, with no clear D. Germline lookup yields CDR1 SGHTA and CDR2 FQGNSA. The CDR3 loop spans 11 amino acids. V dropped 4 bases and J dropped 10 bases, with 8 bases sitting between them. The CDR3 reads CASSYLYEQFF. CDR3 nucleotides: TGTGCCAGCAGCTACCTATACGAGCAGTTCTTC.

This rearrangement joins TRBV28 to TRBJ2-1; maybe TRBD1 (6 bases). Germline CDR1 and CDR2: MDHEN and SYDVKM. The CDR3 consists of 16 residues. V was cut by 7 bases and J by 2 bases, with 18 bases left in between. Written as DNA, the CDR3 is TGTGCCAGCAATATGGACAGCTCCTTTACCTACAATGAGCAGTTCTTC. Translation: CASNMDSSFTYNEQFF. Variable domain in full (rest from reference TRBV28 and TRBJ2-1): DVKVTQSSRYLVKRTGEKVFLECVQDMDHENMFWYRQDPGLGLRLIYFSYDVKMKEKGDIPEGYSVSREKKERFSLILESASTNQTSMYLCASNMDSSFTYNEQFFGPGTRLTVL.

J is TRBJ1-3 and V is TRBV20-1; the match to TRBD1 covers 7 bases. From germline, CDR1 is DFQATT and CDR2 SNEGSKA (reference sequence). The CDR3 runs to 17 residues. The V segment lost 6 bases and the J segment 0 bases; nucleotides outside the gene matches: 14. CDR3 region: CSARSDRSLPSGNTIYF. The CDR3, as DNA: TGCAGTGCAAGATCGGACAGGTCTTTACCCTCTGGAAACACCATATATTTT.

The gene calls are TRBV27 and TRBJ1-2; D is ambiguous. This CDR3 is 12 amino acids long. From germline, CDR1 is MNHEY and CDR2 SMNVEV (reference sequence). The V and J ends lost 4 bases and 9 bases respectively, with 12 bases between them. CDR3 DNA: TGTGCCAGCAGTTCGGGCCAGATGAGCTACACCTTC. This sequence encodes CASSSGQMSYTF.

This clonotype was seen a handful of times. This chain joins TRBV11-1 and TRBJ2-1; maybe TRBD2 (6 bases). V lost 1 base, J lost 6 bases, and 16 bases lay in between. CDR3 size: 16 residues. The germline V gene has CDR1 SGHAT and CDR2 FQDESV (reference sequence). The CDR3: CASSLVPEGSGNEQFF. The CDR3 bases are TGTGCCAGCAGCTTAGTCCCGGAGGGTTCGGGCAATGAGCAGTTCTTC.

The chain combines TRBV6-6 with TRBJ2-5, with D perhaps TRBD1 (6 bases). The tail of the sequence fits TRBJ2-1 better, so the J call may be wrong. This CDR3 is 12 amino acids long. Germline V gene sequence: CDR1 MNHNY, CDR2 SVGAGI (reference sequence). CDR3 region: CASRDRVETQFF. For the CDR3, the DNA is TGTGCCAGCAGGGACAGAGTAGAGACCCAGTTCTTC.

The chain uses TRBV7-2 and TRBJ2-1; weak D call: TRBD2 (5 bases). CDR3 size: 16 residues. V was cut by 1 base and J by 2 bases, with 12 bases left in between. CDR1 is SGHTA, CDR2 FQGNSA, per germline. As DNA, the CDR3 is TGTGCCAGCAGCTTAGGAGGGCAGGCCCCCTACAATGAGCAGTTCTTC. Protein sequence: CASSLGGQAPYNEQFF.

This clonotype was picked up a small number of times. V usage is TRBV4-3 and J usage is TRBJ2-3; 11 bases fit TRBD2. This CDR3 contains 17 residues. The junction had 9 bases not matched to a gene; V was cut back by 0 bases and J by 7 bases. Germline V gene sequence: CDR1 LGHNA, CDR2 YSLEER. The CDR3 nucleotides are TGCGCCAGCAGCCAAGAGAGGCTAGCGGGGGGCTCATATACGCAGTATTTT. This translates into CASSQERLAGGSYTQYF.

The genes are TRBV4-3 and TRBJ1-6; 9 bases match TRBD1. With 1 base clipped from V and 8 bases from J, the junction kept 6 bases outside the gene matches. CDR1 and CDR2 (germline): LGHNA, YSLEER. The CDR3 spans 16 residues. For the CDR3, the DNA is TGCGCCAGCAGCCAAGGCTGGCGGACAGGGGATTCACCCCTCCACTTT. It yields the protein CASSQGWRTGDSPLHF.

This clonotype was counted a few times. This sequence joins TRBV28 and TRBJ2-1, with 12 bases that match TRBD2. CDR1 is MDHEN, CDR2 SYDVKM, per germline. This CDR3 region has 16 residues. V was clipped by 6 bases and J by 5 bases; unmatched bases: 8. The CDR3 sequence is CASRKPTSGGNNEQFF. The CDR3 DNA follows: TGTGCCAGCAGAAAGCCGACTAGCGGGGGCAACAATGAGCAGTTCTTC.

The chain employs TRBV7-2 and TRBJ2-1, with 8 bases that match TRBD1. V lost 0 bases and J lost 4; bases outside the gene matches: 11. Germline lookup yields CDR1 SGHTA and CDR2 FQGNSA. The CDR3 has 18 amino acids. The DNA for the CDR3 is TGTGCCAGCAGCTTAGCTTCCGGGACAGGCTCTTCATACAATGAGCAGTTCTTC. It translates to CASSLASGTGSSYNEQFF.

The table lists this clonotype with a few counts. The J gene is TRBJ2-1, the V gene TRBV6-1; D might be TRBD1 (7 bases). From germline, CDR1 is MNHNS and CDR2 SASEGT. This CDR3 region has 14 residues. Trimming stripped 4 bases from V and 4 bases from J, with 11 bases between. CDR3 in DNA: TGTGCCAGCAGTGGGGCGGGACAGTACAATGAGCAGTTCTTC. This codes for CASSGAGQYNEQFF.

With regard to this clonotype: The junction departs from germline at one end; a sequencing error may be responsible. This chain links TRBV20-1 with TRBJ1-6; 7 positions match TRBD1. The CDR3 runs 16 residues. Germline V gene sequence: CDR1 DFQATT, CDR2 SNEGSKA (reference sequence). For the CDR3, the DNA is TGCGGTGCTAGCTCCCGGACAGGCTGGGGTTATTCACCCCTCCACTTT. Translated: CGASSRTGWGYSPLHF.

The CDR3 nucleotides are TGCGCCAGCAGCCAAGGTTGGGGACTAGCAAAGCAGTTCTTC. Protein sequence: CASSQGWGLAKQFF. The V and J genes are TRBV4-3 and TRBJ2-1; 9 bases fit TRBD2. Trimming took 1 base from V and 11 from J; bases not matched to a gene: 6. Germline loops: CDR1 LGHNA, CDR2 YSLEER. This CDR3 has 14 residues.

This sequence joins TRBV5-1 and TRBJ2-5; D may be TRBD1 (5 bases). The length of the CDR3 is 16 residues. The V gene lost 4 bases and the J gene lost 0 bases, with 16 bases spanning the gap. Germline V gene data show CDR1 as SGHRS and CDR2 as YFSETQ. The DNA for the CDR3 is TGCGCCAGCAGCGAAGGAAGGGGCACGTACCAAGAGACCCAGTACTTC. Amino acid sequence: CASSEGRGTYQETQYF.

This clonotype was picked up one time. The chain couples TRBV20-1 to TRBJ2-7; D possibly corresponds to TRBD2 (5 bases). The V end lost 1 base, the J end lost 2 bases, and 15 bases lay between the germline ends. Germline V lookup: CDR1 DFQATT, CDR2 SNEGSKA (reference sequence). CDR3 length: 15 amino acids. The CDR3 coding sequence is TGCAGTGCTAGAGGTTCCGAGGAGGAACCCTACGAGCAGTACTTC. This sequence encodes CSARGSEEEPYEQYF.

The chain carries TRBV20-1 and TRBJ2-5, with 9 bases identical to TRBD1. The J call may be faulty, since TRBJ2-7 better matches the DNA end. This CDR3 region has 13 residues. The germline CDR1 and CDR2 sequences are DFQATT and SNEGSKA (reference sequence). The CDR3 nucleotides read TGCAGTGCTAGTCAACCGGACAGGGGCGAGCAGTACTTC. Protein: CSASQPDRGEQYF.

This chain joins TRBV18 and TRBJ1-2; 7 bases line up with TRBD1. The CDR3 consists of 16 residues. V gave up 1 base and J gave up 5 bases; unmatched junction bases: 10. Germline V lookup: CDR1 KGHSH, CDR2 LQKENI. The CDR3 loop reads CASSPREGDSSYGYTF. The CDR3 DNA reads as TGTGCCAGCTCACCACGGGAGGGGGACAGCAGTTATGGCTACACCTTC.